These 21 T cell receptor beta chains share one sample of origin, sequenced in a study of response to subunit inactivated influenza vaccine. TCRdb re-called the RT-PCR reads with MiXCR, one entry per CDR3 protein. The repertoire holds 550,000 to 600,000 distinct CDR3 sequences, with about 10% as singletons. The specimen was PBMCs from blood, collected on the day of vaccination. The receptors stem from a man aged 50 to 60 who received an inactivated influenza vaccine.

The chain uses TRBV6-1 and TRBJ1-6, with 7 bases matching TRBD1. CDR3 length: 13 amino acids. Germline V gives CDR1 MNHNS, CDR2 SASEGT. The CDR3 sequence is CATGQNYNSPLHF. Here the CDR3 DNA reads TGTGCTACGGGACAGAACTATAATTCACCCCTCCACTTT.

The genes are TRBV12-3 or TRBV12-4 and TRBJ2-2; 9 bases are a match to TRBD2. This CDR3 contains 15 residues. V lost 4 bases to trimming and J lost 5 bases; unmatched junction nucleotides: 5. The CDR3 DNA is TGTGCCAGCAGTTGGGCGGGGGGGAGGACCGGGGAGCTGTTTTTT. Protein sequence: CASSWAGGRTGELFF.

This clonotype was seen ten or more times. This chain joins TRBV20-1 and TRBJ2-3, with TRBD2 identical over 11 bases. After removal of 6 bases from V and 6 bases from J, the junction contained 11 bases not matched to a gene. CDR3 length: 15 amino acids. The germline V gene encodes CDR1 DFQATT and CDR2 SNEGSKA (reference sequence). Here the CDR3 reads CSARGLAEPRDTQYF. DNA for the CDR3: TGCAGTGCAAGGGGACTAGCGGAGCCCCGGGATACGCAGTATTTT.

The V call is TRBV5-1, the J call TRBJ2-1; 11 nucleotides agree with TRBD2. Per the germline V gene, CDR1 is SGHRS and CDR2 is YFSETQ. J lost 5 bases, V lost 2 bases, and 3 bases had no gene match. The CDR3 totals 15 residues. CDR3 in DNA: TGCGCCAGCAGCTTAACTAGCGGGGGTAACAATGAGCAGTTCTTC. Encoded protein: CASSLTSGGNNEQFF.

This chain joins TRBV20-1 and TRBJ2-2; D not resolved. The CDR3 extends over 15 amino acids. Germline CDR1 and CDR2: DFQATT and SNEGSKA (reference sequence). V lost 5 bases to trimming and J lost 3 bases, with 16 bases between them. CDR3 amino acids: CSASSLDKHTGELFF. CDR3 DNA: TGCAGTGCTTCCTCGTTAGACAAGCACACCGGGGAGCTGTTTTTT.

This clonotype was counted only a few times. The CDR3 DNA follows: TGCGCCAGCAGCTTGGCAACGGGACTAGCGGACATCCGGCATACGCAGTATTTT. This gives the protein CASSLATGLADIRHTQYF. The chain is built from TRBV5-1 and TRBJ2-3, with 11 positions matching TRBD2. There are 18 residues in the CDR3. Germline CDR1 and CDR2: SGHRS and YFSETQ. Trimming at V came to 0 bases and at J to 7 bases, leaving 13 bases not matched to a gene.

This clonotype was found a few times. The CDR3 DNA reads as TGCAGTGCCCCTCTCGTGGGGCAGGTCTACGAGCAGTACTTC. It is translated as CSAPLVGQVYEQYF. V and J are TRBV20-1 and TRBJ2-7, with D maybe TRBD1 (5 bases). This CDR3 is 14 amino acids long. V lost 6 bases, J lost 3 bases, and 18 bases lay in between. The germline V gene encodes CDR1 DFQATT and CDR2 SNEGSKA (reference sequence).

This chain joins TRBV7-3 and TRBJ1-2, with D possibly TRBD1 on 5 matching bases. Germline CDR1 SGHTA, CDR2 FQGTGA. V was trimmed by 1 base and J by 6 bases, leaving 12 bases between them. The CDR3 runs to 14 residues. The CDR3 nucleotides read TGTGCCAGCAGCTTAAGTCGGGACCGGGATGGCTACACCTTC. Translating gives CASSLSRDRDGYTF.

The chain employs TRBV27 and TRBJ2-1, with D perhaps given as TRBD1 or TRBD2 (5 bases each). Trimming removed 1 base from V and 4 bases from J, with 11 bases in between. There are 15 residues in the CDR3. Per germline, CDR1 MNHEY and CDR2 SMNVEV (reference sequence). CDR3 amino acids: CASSLYGGGYNEQFF. As DNA, the CDR3 is TGTGCCAGCAGTTTATACGGTGGGGGTTACAATGAGCAGTTCTTC.

This clonotype was seen ten or more times. This chain connects TRBV27 to TRBJ2-7, with 9 bases matching TRBD1. Germline trimming cut 3 bases from V and 2 bases from J; bases unmatched to any gene: 2. This CDR3 has 14 amino acids. CDR1 MNHEY and CDR2 SMNVEV come from the germline V gene (reference sequence). CDR3 bases: TGTGCCAGCAGTTTTGGACAGGGGACCTACGAGCAGTACTTC. Protein product: CASSFGQGTYEQYF.

This clonotype has ten or more counts. V usage is TRBV29-1 and J usage is TRBJ2-1; D gene uncertain. CDR3 length equals 15 residues. Germline V gene sequence: CDR1 SQVTM, CDR2 ANQGSEA. Trimming pared 0 bases from V and 6 bases from J, leaving 15 bases between. The CDR3 sequence is CSVEDHSISLNEQFF. In DNA, the CDR3 is TGCAGCGTTGAAGATCACTCGATTAGTCTCAATGAGCAGTTCTTC.

The sample holds many counts of this clonotype. V is TRBV29-1 and J is TRBJ2-3, with 9 bases aligning to TRBD1. J was trimmed by 0 bases and V by 4 bases; bases with no gene match: 2. This CDR3 comprises 14 residues. Germline V gene data show CDR1 as SQVTM and CDR2 as ANQGSEA. CDR3 nucleotide sequence: TGCAGCGTTGGGGGACAGGGAAGCACAGATACGCAGTATTTT. It yields the protein CSVGGQGSTDTQYF.

This clonotype was counted a few times. The V and J genes are TRBV24-1 and TRBJ1-2, with D possibly TRBD1 on 5 matching bases. Germline assignment: CDR1 KGHDR and CDR2 SFDVKD. CDR3 length equals 12 residues. Trimming took off 3 bases at V and 7 bases at J, with 8 bases between the two ends. The CDR3 sequence is CATSDPGTGYTF. The CDR3 DNA sequence: TGTGCCACCAGTGATCCGGGGACTGGCTACACCTTC.

With regard to this clonotype: Compared with germline, one end of the junction differs, possibly owing to a read error. This rearrangement joins TRBV12-3 or TRBV12-4 to TRBJ2-4, with D uncertain. The CDR3 is 13 amino acids. CDR3 sequence: CASEDSDKNTQYF. CDR3 DNA: TGTGCCAGCGAAGATTCCGACAAAAACACTCAGTACTTC.

The rearrangement joins TRBV20-1 to TRBJ2-7; D perhaps matches TRBD1 (7 bases). The V gene's germline CDR1 is DFQATT and CDR2 SNEGSKA (reference sequence). The CDR3 consists of 14 residues. The chain's CDR3 is CAGGGRSYTYEQYF. In DNA, the CDR3 is TGCGCAGGGGGAGGCCGCTCATACACCTACGAGCAGTACTTC.

The chain recombines TRBV14 with TRBJ2-7, with D perhaps matching TRBD1 (6 bases). V lost 4 bases, J lost 2 bases, and 9 bases lay in between. This CDR3 contains 13 residues. Germline CDR1 is SGHDN and CDR2 is FVKESK. CDR3 coding DNA: TGTGCCAGCAGCCGATGGACAGCCTACGAGCAGTACTTC. Encoded protein: CASSRWTAYEQYF. Supplemented by reference TRBV14 and TRBJ2-7, the full variable domain reads EAGVTQFPSHSVIEKGQTVTLRCDPISGHDNLYWYRRVMGKEIKFLLHFVKESKQDESGMPNNRFLAERTGGTYSTLKVQPAELEDSGVYFCASSRWTAYEQYFGPGTRLTVT.

This sequence joins TRBV5-5 and TRBJ2-7, with D unclear. Germline V lookup: CDR1 SGHKS, CDR2 YYEKEE (reference sequence). V was trimmed by 2 bases and J by 2 bases, leaving 14 bases between them. The length of the CDR3 is 15 residues. The CDR3, as DNA: TGTGCCAGCAGCTTAGTACCGCGGTTGCCCTACGAGCAGTACTTC. It is translated as CASSLVPRLPYEQYF.

This clonotype was counted only a few times. This sequence joins TRBV7-2 and TRBJ2-3, with TRBD2 matching over 10 bases. Unmatched junction bases numbered 2, after V lost 2 bases and J lost 3 bases. This CDR3 spans 15 amino acids. The germline V gene has CDR1 SGHTA and CDR2 FQGNSA. As DNA, the CDR3 is TGTGCCAGCAGCTTACAACTAGCGGGAACAGATACGCAGTATTTT. This translates into CASSLQLAGTDTQYF.

This clonotype came up a few times. The chain recombines TRBV27 with TRBJ2-3; TRBD1 matches at 7 bases. The CDR3 is made up of 13 amino acids. After removal of 5 bases from V and 5 bases from J, the junction contained 4 bases not matched to a gene. CDR1 and CDR2 (germline): MNHEY, SMNVEV (reference sequence). In DNA form, the CDR3 reads TGTGCCAGCAGTATACAGGGGAAAGATACGCAGTATTTT. As protein: CASSIQGKDTQYF.

This chain connects TRBV6-6 to TRBJ2-4; no definite D call. Germline-derived CDR1 and CDR2 are MNHNY and SVGAGI (reference sequence). CDR3 length: 12 amino acids. Trimming removed 0 bases from V and 9 bases from J, with 6 bases in between. CDR3 residues: CASSYSIGIQYF. CDR3 coding DNA: TGTGCCAGCAGTTACTCGATAGGCATTCAGTACTTC.

The genes are TRBV20-1 and TRBJ2-3; possible D gene TRBD2, 7 bases. The ends were cut back, 6 bases at V and 1 base at J, with 20 bases in the middle. CDR3 length: 16 amino acids. The germline CDR1 and CDR2 sequences are DFQATT and SNEGSKA (reference sequence). The CDR3 sequence is CSAAGALSRRTDTQYF. The CDR3 coding sequence is TGCAGTGCCGCGGGGGCCCTCTCTCGGCGCACAGATACGCAGTATTTT.